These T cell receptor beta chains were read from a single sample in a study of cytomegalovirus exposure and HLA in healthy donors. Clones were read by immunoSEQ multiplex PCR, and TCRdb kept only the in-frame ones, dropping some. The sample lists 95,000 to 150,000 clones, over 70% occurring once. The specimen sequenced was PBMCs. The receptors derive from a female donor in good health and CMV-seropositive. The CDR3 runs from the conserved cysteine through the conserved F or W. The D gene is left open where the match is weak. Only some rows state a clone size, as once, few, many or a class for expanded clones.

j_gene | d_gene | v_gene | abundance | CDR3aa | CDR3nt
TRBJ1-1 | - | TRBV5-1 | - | CASSLDGVPNTEAFF | TGCGCCAGCAGCTTGGACGGGGTGCCGAACACTGAAGCTTTCTTT
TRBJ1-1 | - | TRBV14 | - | CASSQNVLSQAFF | TGTGCCAGCAGCCAAAATGTATTATCCCAAGCTTTCTTT
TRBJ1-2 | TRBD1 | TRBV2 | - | CASSTGTGVGYGYTF | TGTGCCAGCAGTACCGGGACAGGTGTAGGCTATGGCTACACCTTC
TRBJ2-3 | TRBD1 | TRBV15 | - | CATSRGTGSTDTQYF | TGTGCCACCAGCAGGGGGACAGGGAGCACAGATACGCAGTATTTT
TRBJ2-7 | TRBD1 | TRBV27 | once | CASSLFFRDREPYVAYF | TGTGCCAGCAGTTTATTTTTCCGGGACAGGGAACCGTATGTCGCCTACTTC
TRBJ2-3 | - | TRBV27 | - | CASSPWDFTDTQYF | TGTGCCAGCAGTCCCTGGGACTTCACAGATACGCAGTATTTT
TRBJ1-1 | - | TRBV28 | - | CASSLLSHNTEAFF | TGTGCCAGCAGTTTATTAAGCCACAACACTGAAGCTTTCTTT
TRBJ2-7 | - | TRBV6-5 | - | CASSYSSPSYEQYF | TGTGCCAGCAGTTACTCTTCTCCCTCCTACGAGCAGTACTTC
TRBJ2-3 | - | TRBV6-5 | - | CASSQNSGSTDTQYF | TGTGCCAGCAGCCAGAATAGCGGTAGCACAGATACGCAGTATTTT
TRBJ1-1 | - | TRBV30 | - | CAWSRGLNTEAFF | TGTGCCTGGAGCAGGGGATTGAACACTGAAGCTTTCTTT
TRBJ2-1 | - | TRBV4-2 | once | CASSHPFFGFNNEQFF | TGTGCCAGCAGCCATCCCTTCTTCGGGTTTAACAATGAGCAGTTCTTC
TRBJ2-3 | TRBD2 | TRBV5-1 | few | CASSLFLAGGTDTQYF | TGCGCCAGCAGCTTGTTTCTAGCGGGGGGCACAGATACGCAGTATTTT
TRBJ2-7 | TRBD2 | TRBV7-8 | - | CASNPGGTSGGWLTYEQYF | TGTGCCAGCAACCCAGGAGGGACTAGCGGGGGGTGGTTAACCTACGAGCAGTACTTC
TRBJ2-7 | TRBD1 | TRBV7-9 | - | CASSSPGTGDYEQYF | TGTGCCAGCAGCTCTCCCGGGACAGGGGATTACGAGCAGTACTTC
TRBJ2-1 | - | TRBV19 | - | CASSIDRDTYNEQFF | TGTGCCAGTAGTATAGATCGGGACACCTACAATGAGCAGTTCTTC
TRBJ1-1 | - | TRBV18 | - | CASSPQKNTEAFF | TGTGCCAGCTCACCTCAGAAGAACACTGAAGCTTTCTTT
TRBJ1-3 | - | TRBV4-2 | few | CASSQGLDAGNTIYF | TGTGCCAGCAGCCAAGGTTTAGATGCTGGAAACACCATATATTTT
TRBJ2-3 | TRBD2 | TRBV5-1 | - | CASSLTGTTTDTQYF | TGCGCCAGCAGCTTGACCGGGACTACTACAGATACGCAGTATTTT
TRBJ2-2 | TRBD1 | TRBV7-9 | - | CAGLQPGQTNTGELFF | TGTGCCGGCCTACAACCGGGACAGACTAACACCGGGGAGCTGTTTTTT
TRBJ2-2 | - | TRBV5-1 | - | CASSSGQRDTGELFF | TGCGCCAGCAGCTCCGGACAAAGGGACACCGGGGAGCTGTTTTTT
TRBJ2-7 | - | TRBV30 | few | CAWSPGTFNEQYF | TGTGCCTGGAGTCCCGGGACTTTTAACGAGCAGTACTTC
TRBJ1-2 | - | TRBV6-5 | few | CASSYSTANYGYTF | TGTGCCAGCAGTTACTCGACAGCGAACTATGGCTACACCTTC
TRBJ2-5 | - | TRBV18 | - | CASSPPRQGQGETQYF | TGTGCCAGCTCACCACCGAGGCAGGGGCAAGGGGAGACCCAGTACTTC
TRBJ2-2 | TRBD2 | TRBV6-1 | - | CASRGGVRIGELFF | TGTGCCAGCCGTGGGGGGGTGCGGATCGGGGAGCTGTTTTTT
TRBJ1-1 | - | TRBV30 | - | CAWSVGVNTEAFF | TGTGCCTGGAGTGTCGGAGTGAACACTGAAGCTTTCTTT
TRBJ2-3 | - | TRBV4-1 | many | CASSQDDPGTSTDTQYF | TGCGCCAGCAGCCAAGATGACCCGGGGACTAGCACAGATACGCAGTATTTT
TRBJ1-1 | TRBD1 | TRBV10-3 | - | CAISDSTRQGVGTEAFF | TGTGCCATCAGTGACTCGACTAGACAGGGGGTGGGCACTGAAGCTTTCTTT
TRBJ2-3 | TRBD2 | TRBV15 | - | CATSRTLPRAGSGNTQYF | TGTGCCACCAGCAGAACCCTTCCGCGGGCAGGTAGCGGGAATACGCAGTATTTT